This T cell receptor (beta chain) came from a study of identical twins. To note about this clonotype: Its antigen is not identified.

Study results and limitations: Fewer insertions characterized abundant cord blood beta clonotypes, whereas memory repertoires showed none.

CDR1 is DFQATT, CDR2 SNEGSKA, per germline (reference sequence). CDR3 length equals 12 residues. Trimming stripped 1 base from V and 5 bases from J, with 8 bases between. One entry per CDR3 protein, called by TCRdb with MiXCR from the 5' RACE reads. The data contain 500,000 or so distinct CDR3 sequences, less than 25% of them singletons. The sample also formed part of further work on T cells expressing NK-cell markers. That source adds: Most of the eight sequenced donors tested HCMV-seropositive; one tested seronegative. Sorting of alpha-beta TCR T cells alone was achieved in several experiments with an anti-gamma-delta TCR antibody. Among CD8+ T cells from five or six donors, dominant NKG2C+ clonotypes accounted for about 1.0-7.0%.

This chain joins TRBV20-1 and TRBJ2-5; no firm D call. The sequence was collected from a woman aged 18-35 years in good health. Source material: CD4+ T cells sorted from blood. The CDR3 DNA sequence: TGCAGTGCTAGAGTCCAGGTGGAGACCCAGTACTTC. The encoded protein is CSARVQVETQYF.